This is a list of T cell receptor beta chains from one sample in a study of cytomegalovirus exposure and HLA in healthy donors. Measured with immunoSEQ multiplex PCR; TCRdb has only the in-frame clones, and not every one. This table has over 55,000 clones, around 87% appearing once. The sample taken for sequencing was PBMCs. The receptors derive from a man younger than 35 in good health and CMV-seronegative. The CDR3 runs from the conserved cysteine through the conserved F or W. A D gene is named only where the DNA matches it firmly. The listing skips clone size in some rows; elsewhere it reads once, few, many or a size class.

>TRBJ2-5|once|TRBV18|-
TGTGCCAGCTCACCACTCGTCGGAGGAGAGACCCAGTACTTC
CASSPLVGGETQYF
>TRBJ2-3|once|TRBV7-2|-
TGTGCCAGCAGCTTCCGGGGCACAGATACGCAGTATTTT
CASSFRGTDTQYF
>TRBJ2-1|-|TRBV5-3|-
TGTGCCAGAAGTCCCCAGAGGGAAGGGAATGAGCAGTTCTTC
CARSPQREGNEQFF
>TRBJ1-1|few|TRBV4-1|-
TGCGCCAGCAGCCGGAGCACGGGGGGGGACACTGAAGCTTTCTTT
CASSRSTGGDTEAFF
>TRBJ1-5|-|TRBV7-8|TRBD1
TGTGCCAGCAGCTCCGGGACAGGGGTCCAGCCCCAGCATTTT
CASSSGTGVQPQHF
>TRBJ1-6|few|TRBV19|TRBD1
TGTGCCAGCCGGGACAGGGGGAATTCACCCCTCCACTTT
CASRDRGNSPLHF
>TRBJ1-6|-|TRBV11-2|-
TGTGCCAGCAGCTTAGGATGGATGGGTCAGGATAATTCACCCCTCCACTTT
CASSLGWMGQDNSPLHF
>TRBJ2-1|-|TRBV10-1|TRBD2
TGCGCCAGCAGCCCTCCGGGACTAGACAATGAGCAGTTCTTC
CASSPPGLDNEQFF
>TRBJ2-7|-|TRBV5-1|TRBD1
TGCGCCAGCAGCTATGGGACAGGGTCCGACGAGCAGTACTTC
CASSYGTGSDEQYF
>TRBJ1-2|few|TRBV19|-
TGTGCCAGTAGTAACCGGGAGAGCGGCTACACCTTC
CASSNRESGYTF
>TRBJ2-3|-|TRBV2|TRBD2
TGTGCCAGCATCAGACTAGCGGGGGATTCCACAGATACGCAGTATTTT
CASIRLAGDSTDTQYF
>TRBJ2-5|once|TRBV5-4|TRBD2
TGTGCCAGCAGGGCTAGCGGGGGGCAAGAGACCCAGTACTTC
CASRASGGQETQYF
>TRBJ1-1|-|TRBV5-1|-
TGCGCCAGCAGCTTGACAGGCGGGAACACTGAAGCTTTCTTT
CASSLTGGNTEAFF
>TRBJ2-1|-|TRBV9|TRBD1
TGTGCCAGCAGCGTAAGTGGGACAGTTAATGAGCAGTTCTTC
CASSVSGTVNEQFF
>TRBJ2-7|-|TRBV28|-
TGTGCCAGCAGTTTTAGCTCCGAGCAGTACTTC
CASSFSSEQYF
>TRBJ1-2|few|TRBV19|TRBD1
TGTGCCAGTAGTGCGGGACAGGGGGCTTTTCAGAATGGCTACACCTTC
CASSAGQGAFQNGYTF
>TRBJ1-1|-|TRBV28|-
TGTGCCAGCAGGTATTACACTGAAGCTTTCTTT
CASRYYTEAFF
>TRBJ2-2|-|TRBV27|-
TGTGCCAGCAGTTTTGGACACAACACCGGGGAGCTGTTTTTT
CASSFGHNTGELFF
>TRBJ2-1|-|TRBV10-1|-
TGCGCCAGCAGTGTTCGGGGGGCAATTGAGCAGTTCTTC
CASSVRGAIEQFF
>TRBJ2-7|-|TRBV6-5|TRBD1
TGTGCCAGCAGCCGGACAGGGGGCGCCGAGCAGTACTTC
CASSRTGGAEQYF
>TRBJ2-3|-|TRBV10-2|TRBD2
TGCGCCAGCACGGGCGGACTAGGAGATACGCAGTATTTT
CASTGGLGDTQYF
>TRBJ2-3|-|TRBV30|-
TGTGCCTGGAGTGGACAGAGAGATACGCAGTATTTT
CAWSGQRDTQYF
>TRBJ2-3|-|TRBV4-1|-
TGCGCCAGCAGCCAACCGGGACTCAGCACAGATACGCAGTATTTT
CASSQPGLSTDTQYF
>TRBJ2-2|-|TRBV5-1|TRBD1
TGCGCCAGCAGCCCCGCACAGGGGTACACCGGGGAGCTGTTTTTT
CASSPAQGYTGELFF
>TRBJ1-2|-|TRBV6-1|TRBD1
TGTGCCAGCAGTCCAGGGGGTGCCGGGGACTATGGCTACACCTTC
CASSPGGAGDYGYTF
>TRBJ1-3|-|TRBV6-5|-
TGTGCCAGCAGCTCCGCAGGCGGGGGAAACACCATATATTTT
CASSSAGGGNTIYF
>TRBJ2-5|once|TRBV28|TRBD1
TGTGCCAGCAGTCCAATGGACAGGGGGGGAGAGACCCAGTACTTC
CASSPMDRGGETQYF
>TRBJ2-7|-|TRBV7-8|-
TGTGCCAGCAGCTTAGATCAGAGAGGCGAGCAGTACTTC
CASSLDQRGEQYF
>TRBJ1-2|-|TRBV6-5|-
TGTGCCAGCAGTTACTCGATGAGAGGTACGGAGGGCTACACCTTC
CASSYSMRGTEGYTF
>TRBJ2-7|-|TRBV13|-
TGTGCCAGCAGCTCGTCCTACGAGCAGTACTTC
CASSSSYEQYF
>TRBJ1-1|-|TRBV28|TRBD1
TGTGCCAGCAGTTTAAGGGGGCCCATGAACACTGAAGCTTTCTTT
CASSLRGPMNTEAFF
>TRBJ2-2|once|TRBV7-7|-
TGTGCTAGCAGCTTAGCGCTAAGCACCGGGGAGCTGTTTTTT
CASSLALSTGELFF
>TRBJ1-2|-|TRBV30|-
TGTGCCTGGGGGGCGGGAGAAGCTAACTATGGCTACACCTTC
CAWGAGEANYGYTF
>TRBJ1-6|-|TRBV13|-
TGTGCCAGCAGCCGTTACGGGGTGGAGTCACCCCTCCACTTT
CASSRYGVESPLHF
>TRBJ1-2|-|TRBV15|-
TGTGCCACCAGCAGAGATGTAGGGGAAAAGGGCTTC
CATSRDVGEKGF
>TRBJ2-2|-|TRBV4-1|TRBD1
TGCGCCAGCAGCCACCCGGACAGGGGTAGAACCGGGGAGCTGTTTTTT
CASSHPDRGRTGELFF
>TRBJ2-2|-|TRBV11-1|-
TGTGCCAGCAGCTTGGTGCGGGGAAACACCGGGGAGCTGTTTTTT
CASSLVRGNTGELFF
>TRBJ2-1|-|TRBV10-3|-
TGTGCCATCACCACAGGGACCCCAGGCAATGAGCAGTTCTTC
CAITTGTPGNEQFF
>TRBJ1-1|-|TRBV5-4|-
TGTGCCAGCAGCTTCGCGGGGGCTCTCACTGAAGCTTTCTTT
CASSFAGALTEAFF
>TRBJ2-3|-|TRBV2|TRBD1
TGTGCCAGCAGTGACCTGGACAGGGGTACAGATACGCAGTATTTT
CASSDLDRGTDTQYF
>TRBJ2-2|-|TRBV2|TRBD2
TGTGCCACCAGAGTAGGGTGGCTAGCGGTGAACACCGGGGAGCTGTTTTTT
CATRVGWLAVNTGELFF
>TRBJ1-2|-|TRBV19|-
TGTGCCAGTAGAGGAATGGACAGTCACTATGGCTACACCTTC
CASRGMDSHYGYTF
>TRBJ2-5|-|TRBV29-1|-
TGCAGCGCCTCCCGTGAGACCCAGTACTTC
CSASRETQYF
>TRBJ1-2|-|TRBV7-8|-
TGTGCCAGCAGCTTGGAACCTGAGGGCTATGGCTACACCTTC
CASSLEPEGYGYTF
>TRBJ2-5|-|TRBV30|-
TGTGCCTGGAGTGGGGGGCCTGAAGAGACCCAGTACTTC
CAWSGGPEETQYF
>TRBJ2-7|-|TRBV11-2|-
TGTGCCAGCAGCTTTGGAGGGGGCGGTCTCTACGAGCAGTACTTC
CASSFGGGGLYEQYF
>TRBJ2-2|-|TRBV14|-
TGTGCCAGCAGCAAACTGCAGGTCATCACCGGGGAGCTGTTTTTT
CASSKLQVITGELFF
>TRBJ2-5|-|TRBV2|-
TGTGCCAGCAGTGAGGAAATAGCCCAAGAGACCCAGTACTTC
CASSEEIAQETQYF
>TRBJ2-7|-|TRBV6-1|-
TGTGCCAGCAGTGGCCAGGGAGGCCCCCCCTACGAGCAGTACTTC
CASSGQGGPPYEQYF
>TRBJ2-7|-|TRBV11-2|TRBD2
TGTGCCAGCAGCTTAGCTCGCACCATCGGGAGGGGGAGCTCCTACGAGCAGTACTTC
CASSLARTIGRGSSYEQYF
>TRBJ1-1|once|TRBV6-1|-
TGTGCCAGCAGTGAAGTTATCGGTGAAGCTTTCTTT
CASSEVIGEAFF
>TRBJ1-1|-|TRBV18|-
TGTGCCAGCTCACCACCGGGGGGTCTGAACACTGAAGCTTTCTTT
CASSPPGGLNTEAFF
>TRBJ1-5|-|TRBV19|-
TGTGCCAGTAGTATAAATACAGGACGCCAGCCCCAGCATTTT
CASSINTGRQPQHF